The 21 T cell receptor beta chains presented below share a single source sample, sequenced in a study of the immune and genomic landscape of osteosarcoma. The assay was immunoSEQ multiplex PCR, and TCRdb's table has in-frame clones only and misses some. The table lists roughly 10,000 clones, over 55% of them singletons. The post-treatment osteosarcoma tumors were primary, local recurrence or metastasis specimens from poor-prognosis patients. Sequencing was carried out using osteosarcoma tumor tissue from the lung. These receptor sequences come from a human donor with osteosarcoma.

The chain joins TRBV29-1 to TRBJ2-1; D remains ambiguous. The CDR3 consists of 10 residues. Trimming pared 4 bases from V and 7 bases from J, leaving 5 bases between. Germline V gene lookup returns CDR1 SQVTM and CDR2 ANQGSEA. The CDR3 DNA sequence: TGCAGCGTTGGGGAAAATGAGCAGTTCTTC. Residues: CSVGENEQFF.

The chain links TRBV23-1 to TRBJ2-2, with 8 bases lining up with TRBD1. TRBV23-1 is marked as an open reading frame, function uncertain. This CDR3 has 17 residues. Trimming cost V 0 bases and J 1 base; bases outside gene matches: 4. CDR3 nucleotide sequence: TGCGCCAGCAGTCAATCGGGGGACAGGATGAACACCGGGGAGCTGTTTTTT. Amino acid sequence: CASSQSGDRMNTGELFF.

This clone occurred a few times. The chain has TRBV25-1 and TRBJ2-5; D assignment may be TRBD1 or TRBD2 (5 bases each). V dropped 3 bases and J dropped 1 base, with 18 bases sitting between them. There are 17 residues in the CDR3. Germline values: CDR1 MGHDK, CDR2 SYGVNS. The chain's CDR3 is CASSEPHPGRVQETQYF. The CDR3 bases are TGTGCCAGCAGTGAGCCACATCCGGGACGGGTCCAAGAGACCCAGTACTTC.

Points on this clone: A read error may produce the germline difference seen at one junction end. The chain recombines TRBV2 with TRBJ2-5, with D hard to call. Germline V gene sequence: CDR1 SNHLY, CDR2 FYNNEI. The CDR3 sequence is 10 residues long. Here the CDR3 reads CASREATQYF. CDR3 sequence (DNA): TGTGCCAGCAGGGAAGCGACCCAGTACTTC.

The chain recombines TRBV5-4 with TRBJ2-3; 8 bases are a match to TRBD2. This CDR3 contains 15 residues. With 4 bases clipped from V and 2 bases from J, the junction kept 6 bases outside the gene matches. Germline lookup yields CDR1 SGHNT and CDR2 YYREEE (reference sequence). As DNA, the CDR3 is TGTGCCAGCAGCGCCTTCGGGAGGGACACAGATACGCAGTATTTT. This sequence encodes CASSAFGRDTDTQYF.

The chain uses TRBV13 and TRBJ2-4, with a possible D match to TRBD1 (6 bases). V was trimmed by 5 bases and J by 1 base, leaving 15 bases between them. The CDR3 has 16 amino acids. The germline CDR1 and CDR2 sequences are PRHDT and FYEKMQ (reference sequence). CDR3 sequence (DNA): TGTGCCAGCAGCCCAAGGGGGACCCGCGCCAAAAACATTCAGTACTTC. This codes for CASSPRGTRAKNIQYF.

This clone was picked up a small number of times. The chain links TRBV5-8 to TRBJ2-1, with 7 bases fitting TRBD1. Per the germline V gene, CDR1 is SGHTS and CDR2 is YDEGEE. The CDR3 runs 16 residues. V dropped 1 base and J dropped 2; count of bases not matched to a gene: 6. Here the CDR3 DNA reads TGTGCCAGCAGCTTGCTGGCAGGGGGAACCTACAATGAGCAGTTCTTC. Translation gives CASSLLAGGTYNEQFF.

This sequence joins TRBV28 and TRBJ1-2; unclear D gene. Trimming removed 3 bases at V and 3 bases at J, with 11 bases between. Germline-derived CDR1 and CDR2 are MDHEN and SYDVKM. The CDR3 spans 14 residues. CDR3 nucleotides: TGTGCCAGCAGTTTGGCAGACTCCTACTATGGCTACACCTTC. This translates into CASSLADSYYGYTF.

The genes are TRBV6-6 and TRBJ2-1; possibly TRBD2 for D (6 bases). The germline gives CDR1 MNHNY, CDR2 SVGAGI (reference sequence). The length of the CDR3 is 13 residues. The V end lost 0 bases, the J end lost 11 bases, and 11 bases lay between the germline ends. The CDR3 bases are TGTGCCAGCAGTTACTCTGAAAGGACTAAGCAGTTCTTC. This sequence encodes CASSYSERTKQFF.

Only one count was recorded for this clone. The chain couples TRBV5-1 to TRBJ2-7, with 10 bases matching TRBD2. The CDR3 spans 18 residues. Trimming removed 0 bases from V and 3 bases from J; junction bases left unmatched: 12. Germline CDR1 is SGHRS and CDR2 is YFSETQ. CDR3 amino acids: CASSLDGRTSGGLYEQYF. The CDR3 nucleotides are TGCGCCAGCAGCTTGGATGGCAGGACTAGCGGAGGCCTCTACGAGCAGTACTTC.

This clone was seen only a few times. The chain carries TRBV6-5 and TRBJ1-2; D is unresolved. This CDR3 spans 13 amino acids. Trimming removed 4 bases from V and 3 bases from J, with 9 bases in between. Germline CDR1 is MNHEY and CDR2 is SVGAGI. The CDR3 nucleotides read TGTGCCAGCAGTTCGGGTGTGGACTATGGCTACACCTTC. Translated: CASSSGVDYGYTF.

This chain joins TRBV9 and TRBJ1-6; maybe TRBD1 (6 bases). From germline, CDR1 is SGDLS and CDR2 YYNGEE. The CDR3 extends over 14 amino acids. With 3 bases removed from V and 8 bases from J, the gap between germline ends came to 12 bases. The CDR3 loop reads CASSARDTYSPLHF. The CDR3 DNA sequence: TGTGCCAGCAGCGCCCGGGACACCTATTCACCCCTCCACTTT. Full variable domain (outside the CDR3, taken from reference TRBV9 and TRBJ1-6): DSGVTQTPKHLITATGQRVTLRCSPRSGDLSVYWYQQSLDQGLQFLIQYYNGEERAKGNILERFSAQQFPDLHSELNLSSLELGDSALYFCASSARDTYSPLHFGNGTRLTVT.

This clone was seen a single time. This rearrangement joins TRBV6-1 to TRBJ1-4; D not certain. The CDR3 is 16 amino acids. Germline CDR1 and CDR2: MNHNS and SASEGT. The V end lost 2 bases, the J end lost 3 bases, and 13 bases lay between the germline ends. The CDR3 is CASSEPEVESNEKLFF. The CDR3 DNA follows: TGTGCCAGCAGTGAACCAGAGGTCGAGTCTAATGAAAAACTGTTTTTT.

V usage is TRBV5-4 and J usage is TRBJ2-2, with TRBD2 identical over 7 bases. V trimming: 4 bases; J trimming: 0 bases; junction bases outside the gene matches: 6. The CDR3 covers 16 residues. Germline CDR1 reads SGHNT; CDR2 reads YYREEE (reference sequence). CDR3 protein: CASSPRTRSNTGELFF. The DNA of the CDR3 is TGTGCCAGCAGCCCACGGACTAGATCGAACACCGGGGAGCTGTTTTTT.

This clone showed up just once. The chain has TRBV27 and TRBJ2-3, with D perhaps matching TRBD1 (5 bases). V lost 3 bases and J lost 2, with 9 bases in between. Germline CDR1 is MNHEY and CDR2 is SMNVEV (reference sequence). The CDR3 covers 14 residues. The CDR3 coding sequence is TGTGCCAGCAGTTTGGGGCTATACACAGATACGCAGTATTTT. Its translation is CASSLGLYTDTQYF.

The V gene is TRBV11-2, the J gene TRBJ2-3; D perhaps matches TRBD2 (5 bases). Trimming took 3 bases from V and 5 from J, leaving 6 bases between them. CDR1 and CDR2 from the germline V gene are SGHAT and FQNNGV. CDR3 length: 12 amino acids. CDR3 loop: CASSFAGDTQYF. For the CDR3, the DNA is TGTGCCAGCAGCTTTGCGGGAGATACGCAGTATTTT.

This clone was observed once. The CDR3 protein is CASSVGGLLTTDTQYF. The CDR3 DNA follows: TGTGCCAGCAGCGTAGGGGGCCTATTGACCACAGATACGCAGTATTTT. The genes are TRBV9 and TRBJ2-3; TRBD1 is a possible D gene (5 bases). The length of the CDR3 is 16 residues. With 0 bases removed from V and 2 bases from J, the gap between germline ends came to 13 bases. Germline values: CDR1 SGDLS, CDR2 YYNGEE. Together with reference TRBV9 and TRBJ2-3, the CDR3 gives the full variable domain: DSGVTQTPKHLITATGQRVTLRCSPRSGDLSVYWYQQSLDQGLQFLIQYYNGEERAKGNILERFSAQQFPDLHSELNLSSLELGDSALYFCASSVGGLLTTDTQYFGPGTRLTVL.

The chain carries TRBV6-8 and TRBJ1-2, with 8 bases aligning to TRBD1. There are 17 residues in the CDR3. J lost 3 bases, V lost 5 bases, and 14 bases had no gene match. From germline, CDR1 is MNHGY and CDR2 SAAAGT. This chain's CDR3 is CASSPPPPLTGDYGYTF. DNA of the CDR3: TGTGCCAGCAGTCCCCCTCCCCCCCTGACAGGGGACTATGGCTACACCTTC.

This clone was observed a few times. V is TRBV6-1 and J is TRBJ2-1, with 7 bases lining up with TRBD1. In germline, CDR1 is MNHNS, CDR2 SASEGT. CDR3 size: 16 residues. Losses at the gene ends were 0 bases for V and 0 bases for J; bases not matched to a gene: 2. CDR3 nucleotide sequence: TGTGCCAGCAGTGAAGCTGCAGGGGGCTCCTACAATGAGCAGTTCTTC. Its translation: CASSEAAGGSYNEQFF.

The chain couples TRBV10-1 to TRBJ2-3; the D gene is possibly TRBD2 (6 bases). V was cut by 8 bases and J by 2 bases, with 14 bases left in between. This CDR3 is 14 amino acids long. Germline values: CDR1 WNHNN, CDR2 SYGVQD (reference sequence). CDR3 coding DNA: TGCGCCAGCGGAGAAGGGACTTTCACAGATACGCAGTATTTT. This encodes CASGEGTFTDTQYF.

This clone occurred once. The chain combines TRBV7-9 with TRBJ2-3, with TRBD2 identical over 14 bases. CDR3 size: 16 residues. The junction had 4 bases not matched to a gene; V was cut back by 1 base and J by 7 bases. Germline V gene data show CDR1 as SEHNR and CDR2 as FQNEAQ (reference sequence). The CDR3 sequence: CASSLGTSGRMNTQYF. The CDR3, as DNA: TGTGCCAGCAGCTTAGGGACTAGCGGGAGGATGAATACGCAGTATTTT.